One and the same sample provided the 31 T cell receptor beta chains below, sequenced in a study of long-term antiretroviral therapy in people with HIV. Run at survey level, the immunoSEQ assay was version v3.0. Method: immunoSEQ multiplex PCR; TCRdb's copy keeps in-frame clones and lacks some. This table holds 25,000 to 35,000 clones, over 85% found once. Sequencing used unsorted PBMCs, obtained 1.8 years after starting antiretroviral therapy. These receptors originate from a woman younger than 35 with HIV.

The CDR3 loop reads CASSFRTSGRTYEQYF. CDR3 in DNA: TGTGCCAGCAGCTTTAGGACTAGCGGGAGGACTTACGAGCAGTACTTC. V gene TRBV5-6 combines with J gene TRBJ2-7; 14 positions match TRBD2. CDR3 length: 16 residues. Looked up from germline, CDR1 is SGHDT and CDR2 is YYEEEE. Unmatched junction bases numbered 5, after V lost 2 bases and J lost 4 bases. Drawing the rest from reference TRBV5-6 and TRBJ2-7, the complete variable domain is DAGVTQSPTHLIKTRGQQVTLRCSPKSGHDTVSWYQQALGQGPQFIFQYYEEEERQRGNFPDRFSGHQFPNYSSELNVNALLLGDSALYLCASSFRTSGRTYEQYFGPGTRLTVT.

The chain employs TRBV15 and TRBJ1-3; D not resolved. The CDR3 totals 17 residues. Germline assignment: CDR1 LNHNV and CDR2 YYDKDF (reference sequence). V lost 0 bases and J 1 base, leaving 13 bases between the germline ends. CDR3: CATSRDLIGISGNTIYF. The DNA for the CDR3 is TGTGCCACCAGCAGAGATCTAATAGGGATATCTGGAAACACCATATATTTT.

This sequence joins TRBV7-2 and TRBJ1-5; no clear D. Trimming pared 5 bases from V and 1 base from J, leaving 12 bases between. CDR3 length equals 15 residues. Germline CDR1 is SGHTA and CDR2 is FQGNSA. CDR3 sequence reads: CASSPMPRSNQPQHF. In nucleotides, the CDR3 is TGTGCCAGCAGCCCAATGCCCCGAAGCAATCAGCCCCAGCATTTT.

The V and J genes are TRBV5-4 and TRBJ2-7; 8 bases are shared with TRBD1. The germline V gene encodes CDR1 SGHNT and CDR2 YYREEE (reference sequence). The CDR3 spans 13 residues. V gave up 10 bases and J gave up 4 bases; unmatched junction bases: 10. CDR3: CASEDRASYEQYF. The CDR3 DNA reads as TGTGCCTCTGAGGACAGGGCTTCGTACGAGCAGTACTTC.

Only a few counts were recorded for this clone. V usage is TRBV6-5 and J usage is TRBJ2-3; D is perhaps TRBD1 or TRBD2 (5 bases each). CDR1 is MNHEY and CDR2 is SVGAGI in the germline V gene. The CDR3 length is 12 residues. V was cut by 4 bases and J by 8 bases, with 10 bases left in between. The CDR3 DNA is TGTGCCAGCAGTTTCGAGGGGACTACGCAGTATTTT. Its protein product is CASSFEGTTQYF.

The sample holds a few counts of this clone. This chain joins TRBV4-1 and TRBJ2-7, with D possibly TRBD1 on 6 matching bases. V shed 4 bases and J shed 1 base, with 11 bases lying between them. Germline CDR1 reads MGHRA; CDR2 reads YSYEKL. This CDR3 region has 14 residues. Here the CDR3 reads CASSPVGGSYEQYF. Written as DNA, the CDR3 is TGCGCCAGCAGCCCAGTAGGGGGTTCCTACGAGCAGTACTTC.

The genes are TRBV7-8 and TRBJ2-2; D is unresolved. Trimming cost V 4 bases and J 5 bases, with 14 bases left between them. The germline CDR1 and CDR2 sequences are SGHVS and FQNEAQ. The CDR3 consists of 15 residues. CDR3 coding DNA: TGTGCCAGCAGCTCATCCCCTATAGGTACCGGGGAGCTGTTTTTT. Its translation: CASSSSPIGTGELFF.

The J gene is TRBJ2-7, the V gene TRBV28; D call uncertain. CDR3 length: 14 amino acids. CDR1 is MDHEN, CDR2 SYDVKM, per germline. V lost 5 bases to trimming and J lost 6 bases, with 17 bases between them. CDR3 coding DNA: TGTGCCAGCAGTCCCCGAAGGGCAGTAGGCGAGCAGTACTTC. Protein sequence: CASSPRRAVGEQYF.

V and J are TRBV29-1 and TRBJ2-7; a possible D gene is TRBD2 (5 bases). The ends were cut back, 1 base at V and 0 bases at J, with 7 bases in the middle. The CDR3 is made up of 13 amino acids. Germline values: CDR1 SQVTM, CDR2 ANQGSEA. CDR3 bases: TGCAGCGTTGAAGGACTAAGCTCCTACGAGCAGTACTTC. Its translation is CSVEGLSSYEQYF.

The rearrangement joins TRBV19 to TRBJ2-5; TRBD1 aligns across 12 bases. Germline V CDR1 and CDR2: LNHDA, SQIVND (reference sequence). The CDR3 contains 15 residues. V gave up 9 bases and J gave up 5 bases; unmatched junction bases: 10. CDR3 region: CASGTGGRRGETQYF. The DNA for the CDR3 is TGTGCCAGCGGGACAGGGGGCCGTAGGGGGGAGACCCAGTACTTC.

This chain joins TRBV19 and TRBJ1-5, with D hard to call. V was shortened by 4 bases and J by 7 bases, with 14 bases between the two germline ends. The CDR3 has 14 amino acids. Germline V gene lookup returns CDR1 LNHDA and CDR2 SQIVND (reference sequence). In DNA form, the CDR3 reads TGTGCCAGTAGTAATCTAGTTGGGAGCCAGCCCCAGCATTTT. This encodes CASSNLVGSQPQHF.

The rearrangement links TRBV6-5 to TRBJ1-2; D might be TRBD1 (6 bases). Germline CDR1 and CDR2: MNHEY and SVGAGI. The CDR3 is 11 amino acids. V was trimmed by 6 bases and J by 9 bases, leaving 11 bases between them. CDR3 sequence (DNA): TGTGCCAGCAGCCGGGACAACAGCTACACCTTC. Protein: CASSRDNSYTF.

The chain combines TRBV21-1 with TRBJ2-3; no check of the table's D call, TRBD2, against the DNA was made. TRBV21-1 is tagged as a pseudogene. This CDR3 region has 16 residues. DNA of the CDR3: TGTGCCAGCAGCCCTGCCACTAGCGGTCACACAGATACGCAGTATTTT. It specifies CASSPATSGHTDTQYF.

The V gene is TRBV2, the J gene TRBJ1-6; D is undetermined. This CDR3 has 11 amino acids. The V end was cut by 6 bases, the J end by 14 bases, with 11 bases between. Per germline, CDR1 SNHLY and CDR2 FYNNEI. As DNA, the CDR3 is TGTGCCAGCAGAAGTTCGGTGGCCCTCCACTTT. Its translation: CASRSSVALHF.

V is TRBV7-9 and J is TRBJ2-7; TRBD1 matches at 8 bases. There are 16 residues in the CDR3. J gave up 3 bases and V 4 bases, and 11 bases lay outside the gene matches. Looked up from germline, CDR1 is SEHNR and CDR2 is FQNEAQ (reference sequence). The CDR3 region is CASSSYGRQGFYEQYF. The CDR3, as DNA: TGTGCCAGCAGCTCGTACGGTAGACAGGGGTTCTACGAGCAGTACTTC. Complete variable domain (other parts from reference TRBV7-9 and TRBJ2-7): DTGVSQNPRHKITKRGQNVTFRCDPISEHNRLYWYRQTLGQGPEFLTYFQNEAQLEKSRLLSDRFSAERPKGSFSTLEIQRTEQGDSAMYLCASSSYGRQGFYEQYFGPGTRLTVT.

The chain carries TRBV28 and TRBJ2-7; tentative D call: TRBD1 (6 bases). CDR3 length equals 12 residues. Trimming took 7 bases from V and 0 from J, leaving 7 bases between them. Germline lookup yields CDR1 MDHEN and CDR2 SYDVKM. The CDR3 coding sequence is TGTGCCAGCACCAGGGGCTCCTACGAGCAGTACTTC. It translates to CASTRGSYEQYF.

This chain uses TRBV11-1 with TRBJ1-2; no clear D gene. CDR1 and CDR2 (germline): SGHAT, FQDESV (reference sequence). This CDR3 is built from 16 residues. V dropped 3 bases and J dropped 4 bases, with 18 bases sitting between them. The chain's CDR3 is CASSLTPHSRTYGYTF. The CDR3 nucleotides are TGTGCCAGCAGCTTGACCCCTCACAGTAGGACCTATGGCTACACCTTC.

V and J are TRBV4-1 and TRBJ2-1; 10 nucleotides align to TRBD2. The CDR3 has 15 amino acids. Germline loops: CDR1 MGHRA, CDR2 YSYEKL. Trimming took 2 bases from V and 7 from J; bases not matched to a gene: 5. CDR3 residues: CASSQLAGVGNEQFF. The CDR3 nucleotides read TGCGCCAGCAGCCAACTAGCGGGAGTTGGTAATGAGCAGTTCTTC.

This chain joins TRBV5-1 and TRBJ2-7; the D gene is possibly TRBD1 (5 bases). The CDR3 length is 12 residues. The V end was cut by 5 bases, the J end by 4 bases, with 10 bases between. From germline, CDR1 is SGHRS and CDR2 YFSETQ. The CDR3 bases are TGCGCCAGCAGATCGACAGAATACGAGCAGTACTTC. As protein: CASRSTEYEQYF.

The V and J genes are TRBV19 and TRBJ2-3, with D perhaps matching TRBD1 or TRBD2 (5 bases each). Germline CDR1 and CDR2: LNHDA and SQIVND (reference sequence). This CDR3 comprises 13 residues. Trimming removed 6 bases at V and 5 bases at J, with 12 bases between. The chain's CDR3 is CASRTGTVDTQYF. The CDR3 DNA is TGTGCCAGTAGGACCGGGACCGTAGATACGCAGTATTTT.

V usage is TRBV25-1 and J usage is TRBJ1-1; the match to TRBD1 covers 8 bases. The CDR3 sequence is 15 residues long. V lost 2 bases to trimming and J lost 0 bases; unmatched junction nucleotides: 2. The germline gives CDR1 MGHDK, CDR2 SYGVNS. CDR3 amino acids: CASSEHRGMNTEAFF. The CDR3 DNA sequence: TGTGCCAGCAGTGAACACAGGGGGATGAACACTGAAGCTTTCTTT.

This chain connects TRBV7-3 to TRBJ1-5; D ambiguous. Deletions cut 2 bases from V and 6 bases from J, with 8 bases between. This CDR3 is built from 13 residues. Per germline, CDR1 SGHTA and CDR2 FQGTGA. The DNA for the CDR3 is TGTGCCAGCAGCTTAGGATCGGGTCAGCCCCAGCATTTT. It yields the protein CASSLGSGQPQHF.

CDR3: CAIRGEIYEQYF. CDR3 coding DNA: TGTGCCATCAGAGGTGAGATCTACGAGCAGTACTTC. The chain carries TRBV10-3 and TRBJ2-7; D is uncertain. V shed 6 bases and J shed 3 bases, with 9 bases lying between them. The CDR3 contains 12 residues. Germline values: CDR1 ENHRY, CDR2 SYGVKD.

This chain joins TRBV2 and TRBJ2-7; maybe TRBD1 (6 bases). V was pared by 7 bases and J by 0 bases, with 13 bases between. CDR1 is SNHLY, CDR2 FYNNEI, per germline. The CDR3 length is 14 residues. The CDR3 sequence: CASTWGQSSYEQYF. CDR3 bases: TGTGCCAGCACGTGGGGGCAGAGCTCCTACGAGCAGTACTTC.

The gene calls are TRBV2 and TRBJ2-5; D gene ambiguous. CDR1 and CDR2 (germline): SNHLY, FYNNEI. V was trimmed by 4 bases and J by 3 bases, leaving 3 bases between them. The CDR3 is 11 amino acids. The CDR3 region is CASSAEETQYF. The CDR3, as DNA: TGTGCCAGCAGTGCGGAAGAGACCCAGTACTTC. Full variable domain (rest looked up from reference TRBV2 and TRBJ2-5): EPEVTQTPSHQVTQMGQEVILRCVPISNHLYFYWYRQILGQKVEFLVSFYNNEISEKSEIFDDQFSVERPDGSNFTLKIRSTKLEDSAMYFCASSAEETQYFGPGTRLLVL.

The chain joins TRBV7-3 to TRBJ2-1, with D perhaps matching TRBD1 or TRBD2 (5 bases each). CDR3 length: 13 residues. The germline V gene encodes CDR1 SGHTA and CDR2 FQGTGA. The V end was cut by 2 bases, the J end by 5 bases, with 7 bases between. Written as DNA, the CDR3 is TGTGCCAGCAGCTTAGAGGGGAACAATGAGCAGTTCTTC. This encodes CASSLEGNNEQFF.

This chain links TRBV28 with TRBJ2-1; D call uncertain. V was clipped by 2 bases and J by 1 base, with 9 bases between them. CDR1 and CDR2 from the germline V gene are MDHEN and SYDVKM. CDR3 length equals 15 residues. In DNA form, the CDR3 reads TGTGCCAGCAGTTTACCGACCAGATCCTACAATGAGCAGTTCTTC. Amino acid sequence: CASSLPTRSYNEQFF.

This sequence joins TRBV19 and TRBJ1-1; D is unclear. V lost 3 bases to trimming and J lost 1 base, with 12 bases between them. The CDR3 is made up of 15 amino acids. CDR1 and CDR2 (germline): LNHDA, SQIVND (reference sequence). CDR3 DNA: TGTGCCAGTAGTATCGCTAGGAATTGGAACACTGAAGCTTTCTTT. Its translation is CASSIARNWNTEAFF. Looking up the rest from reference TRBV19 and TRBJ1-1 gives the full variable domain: DGGITQSPKYLFRKEGQNVTLSCEQNLNHDAMYWYRQDPGQGLRLIYYSQIVNDFQKGDIAEGYSVSREKKESFPLTVTSAQKNPTAFYLCASSIARNWNTEAFFGQGTRLTVV.

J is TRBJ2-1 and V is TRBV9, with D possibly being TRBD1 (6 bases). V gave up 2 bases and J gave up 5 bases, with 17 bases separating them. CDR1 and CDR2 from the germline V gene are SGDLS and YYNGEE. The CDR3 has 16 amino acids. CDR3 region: CASSVRDQGYHNEQFF. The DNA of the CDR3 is TGTGCCAGCAGCGTGAGGGACCAGGGGTACCACAATGAGCAGTTCTTC.

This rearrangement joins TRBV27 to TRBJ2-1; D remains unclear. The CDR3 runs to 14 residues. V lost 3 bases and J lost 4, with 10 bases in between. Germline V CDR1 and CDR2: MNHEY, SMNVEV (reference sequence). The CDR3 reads CASSFRTYYNEQFF. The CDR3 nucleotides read TGTGCCAGCAGTTTCAGAACCTATTACAATGAGCAGTTCTTC.

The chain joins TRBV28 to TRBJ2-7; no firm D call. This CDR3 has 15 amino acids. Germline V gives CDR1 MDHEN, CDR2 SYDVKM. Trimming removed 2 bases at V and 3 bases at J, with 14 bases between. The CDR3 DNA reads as TGTGCCAGCAGTTTAAGGATGGGCCGGTACTACGAGCAGTACTTC. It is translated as CASSLRMGRYYEQYF.